The 6 T cell receptor beta chains below all came from one sample that was sequenced in a study of identical twins. TCRdb recomputed calls from the 5' RACE reads with MiXCR, one row per CDR3 protein. The table lists 700,000 or so distinct CDR3 sequences, 8.6% of them singletons. These data also formed part of another study, on yellow fever vaccine responses in identical twins.

Sequencing was done on a sample of PBMCs. These receptors originate from a woman between 18 and 30 years old in good health.

The chain employs TRBV18 and TRBJ2-7; D is ambiguous. Trimming pared 0 bases from V and 2 bases from J, leaving 11 bases between. CDR3 size: 15 residues. Germline V gives CDR1 KGHSH, CDR2 LQKENI. The CDR3 is CASSPPARAAYEQYF. CDR3 bases: TGTGCCAGCTCACCACCGGCAAGAGCAGCCTACGAGCAGTACTTC. Looking up the rest from reference TRBV18 and TRBJ2-7 gives the full variable domain: NAGVMQNPRHLVRRRGQEARLRCSPMKGHSHVYWYRQLPEEGLKFMVYLQKENIIDESGMPKERFSAEFPKEGPSILRIQQVVRGDSAAYFCASSPPARAAYEQYFGPGTRLTVT.

Notes on this clonotype: Germline is not matched at one junction end, which may reflect a read error. V is TRBV28 and J is TRBJ2-2; D gene uncertain. The germline V gene has CDR1 MDHEN and CDR2 SYDVKM. CDR3 size: 15 residues. CDR3 protein: CGSSLVRTNTGELFF. The CDR3 region has the DNA TGTGGCAGCAGTTTAGTGAGGACGAACACCGGGGAGCTGTTTTTT.

The table lists this clonotype with a few counts. The chain has TRBV7-9 and TRBJ2-1; TRBD2 aligns across 14 bases. CDR3 length: 15 residues. Germline assignment: CDR1 SEHNR and CDR2 FQNEAQ (reference sequence). V shed 6 bases and J 5 bases; nucleotides not matched to a gene: 3. CDR3 in DNA: TGTGCCAGCAGACAGGGACTAGCGGGGGACAATGAGCAGTTCTTC. Protein product: CASRQGLAGDNEQFF.

This clonotype appeared a few times. The rearrangement joins TRBV5-6 to TRBJ1-2, with D unresolved. From germline, CDR1 is SGHDT and CDR2 YYEEEE. The CDR3 extends over 13 amino acids. V was clipped by 4 bases and J by 8 bases, with 15 bases between them. The CDR3 region is CASSPQNRRGYTF. The CDR3 bases are TGTGCCAGCAGCCCTCAGAACAGACGCGGCTACACCTTC.

The chain employs TRBV24-1 and TRBJ2-1; D not resolved. Trimming took 0 bases from V and 6 from J, leaving 5 bases between them. Germline assignment: CDR1 KGHDR and CDR2 SFDVKD. The CDR3 covers 13 residues. The CDR3 region is CATSDLGRNEQFF. The DNA of the CDR3 is TGTGCCACCAGTGATTTGGGTCGCAATGAGCAGTTCTTC.

At least ten counts were recorded for this clonotype. The rearrangement uses TRBV2 and TRBJ2-7; weak D call: TRBD2 (5 bases). The CDR3 is 12 amino acids. The V end was cut by 1 base, the J end by 8 bases, with 9 bases between. Germline values: CDR1 SNHLY, CDR2 FYNNEI. CDR3 in amino acids: CASSEGRAKQYF. CDR3 DNA: TGTGCCAGCAGTGAAGGGCGGGCTAAGCAGTACTTC.